The clone carrying this TCR beta chain was seen repeatedly, ten times or more. Its antigen is unidentified. The entry originates in a study of T-cell memory formation after mild COVID-19. Turning to the study itself: Across donors, TCR clusters were largely donor specific. Study results and limitations: Nothing confirmed that second-wave clones peaking on day 37 were specific for SARS-CoV-2. Contracting CD4+ clones sat mainly in CM and EM; CD8+ in EMRA. Contracting clones from day 15 to 85 showed balanced CD4/CD8; later expanders favored CD4+.

Using its own MiXCR run on the 5' RACE reads, TCRdb lists one record per CDR3 protein. The sample shows around 300,000 distinct CDR3 sequences, roughly 18% of them seen only once. The CDR3 sequence is 15 residues long. The V gene end was trimmed by 6 bases and the J gene end by 1 base; junction bases not matched to a gene: 6. The germline V gene encodes CDR1 SGHKS and CDR2 YYEKEE (reference sequence). The sample taken for sequencing was PBMCs or a T cell subset sorted from them (not recorded which). This TCR was sampled from a man aged 18-30 years who had mild COVID-19 (a few samples of this study predate the infection). Cell type and time point are not known. The chain is built from TRBV5-5 and TRBJ2-3; 9 bases line up with TRBD2. The CDR3 spells CASKPSGVGTDTQYF. CDR3 in DNA: TGTGCCAGCAAGCCTAGCGGGGTGGGCACAGATACGCAGTATTTT.